The source of this T cell receptor beta chain is a study of response to subunit inactivated influenza vaccine. TCRdb re-analysed the RT-PCR reads in MiXCR, keeping a single row per CDR3 protein. Of almost 250,000 distinct CDR3 sequences listed, about 12% are singletons. This clonotype was detected many times. The ends lost 1 base at V and 3 bases at J; junction bases unmatched: 9. The CDR3 totals 17 residues. The germline V gene has CDR1 SGHTA and CDR2 FQGNSA. This clonotype was obtained from a man aged 50 to 59 who received an inactivated influenza vaccine. The source material was non-naive T cells sorted from PBMCs, sampled 14 to 15 days before vaccination. The J gene is TRBJ2-5, the V gene TRBV7-2, with TRBD2 matching over 9 bases. The CDR3 region is CASSLVVAGGRKETQYF. Written as DNA, the CDR3 is TGTGCCAGCAGCTTAGTGGTGGCGGGAGGGCGAAAAGAGACCCAGTACTTC.